Presented here are 16 T cell receptor beta chains from one specimen sequenced in a study of CD8+ T cells in alopecia areata. Treatment noted: oral pan-JAK inhibitor, 5-10 mg twice daily. Following extraction, RNA underwent reverse transcription to cDNA, which served as the sequencing template. Libraries were prepared by immunoSEQ multiplex PCR; TCRdb keeps only in-frame clonotypes and omits some of them. The data show over 150,000 clones, about 53% seen once. The material sequenced was CD8+ T cells sorted from blood, taken at week 24, from a patient treated with tofacitinib. These TCRs come from a human donor with alopecia areata.

This chain connects TRBV6-5 to TRBJ2-1; TRBD1 agrees at 11 bases. V shed 2 bases and J 7 bases; nucleotides not matched to a gene: 4. CDR1 and CDR2 (germline): MNHEY, SVGAGI. This CDR3 region has 15 residues. This CDR3 reads CASSYIGDRGNEQFF. The DNA for the CDR3 is TGTGCCAGCAGTTACATAGGGGACAGGGGGAATGAGCAGTTCTTC.

This rearrangement joins TRBV29-1 to TRBJ1-2, with D unclear. The CDR3 totals 11 residues. Germline V gene lookup returns CDR1 SQVTM and CDR2 ANQGSEA. Trimming shortened V by 5 bases and J by 7 bases, and 11 bases separated the two germline ends. In nucleotides, the CDR3 is TGCAGCGTTCAAAGGGAGGCTGGCTACACCTTC. It is translated as CSVQREAGYTF.

This clone came up a few times. The rearrangement links TRBV19 to TRBJ2-5; D not certain. The CDR3 runs 13 residues. Per germline, CDR1 LNHDA and CDR2 SQIVND (reference sequence). V lost 3 bases and J lost 5, with 10 bases in between. DNA of the CDR3: TGTGCCAGTAGTATTCAGTACGGGGAGACCCAGTACTTC. It is translated as CASSIQYGETQYF.

As regards this clone: Other nucleotide sequences in the sample specify the same CDR3. CDR3 amino acids: CASSQGGASTDTQYF. The CDR3 DNA reads TGCGCCAGCAGCCAAGGGGGGGCCTCCACAGATACGCAGTATTTT. This rearrangement joins TRBV4-3 to TRBJ2-3; D possibly matches TRBD1 or TRBD2 (6 bases each). V was pared by 1 base and J by 2 bases, with 10 bases between. CDR1 LGHNA and CDR2 YSLEER come from the germline V gene. CDR3 length equals 15 residues.

In its sample, this clone was seen once. This rearrangement joins TRBV7-2 to TRBJ2-1; D unresolved. Per the germline V gene, CDR1 is SGHTA and CDR2 is FQGNSA. This CDR3 comprises 14 residues. The V end lost 2 bases, the J end lost 4 bases, and 9 bases lay between the germline ends. CDR3 residues: CASSLPQEYNEQFF. The CDR3 coding sequence is TGTGCCAGCAGCTTACCCCAAGAGTACAATGAGCAGTTCTTC.

CDR3 nucleotides: TGTGCCAGCAGCTTAAGTCCCCGGGGGACTAATTCACCCCTCCACTTT. Its translation is CASSLSPRGTNSPLHF. The J gene is TRBJ1-6, the V gene TRBV7-8, with D tentatively TRBD1 (5 bases). Trimming cost V 2 bases and J 6 bases, with 14 bases left between them. Germline CDR1 is SGHVS and CDR2 is FQNEAQ. This CDR3 has 16 amino acids.

This rearrangement joins TRBV6-5 to TRBJ2-3; 8 nucleotides match TRBD2. With 0 bases clipped from V and 6 bases from J, the junction kept 8 bases outside the gene matches. The CDR3 runs 16 residues. The germline V gene encodes CDR1 MNHEY and CDR2 SVGAGI. Here the CDR3 reads CASSYSTGGALDTQYF. In nucleotides, the CDR3 is TGTGCCAGCAGTTACTCGACGGGGGGGGCCTTGGATACGCAGTATTTT.

This chain connects TRBV11-2 to TRBJ2-5; weak D call: TRBD2 (6 bases). The CDR3 has 16 residues. Germline V gene sequence: CDR1 SGHAT, CDR2 FQNNGV. The V end was cut by 1 base, the J end by 4 bases, with 16 bases between. CDR3 nucleotides: TGTGCCAGCAGCTTAGTAGCCACTAGCTACGGAGAGACCCAGTACTTC. It encodes CASSLVATSYGETQYF.

The table lists this clone with a few counts. The chain recombines TRBV29-1 with TRBJ1-1, with D perhaps matching TRBD1 (6 bases). Germline CDR1 reads SQVTM; CDR2 reads ANQGSEA. The CDR3 sequence is 15 residues long. The germline V and J ends were trimmed by 4 bases and 0 bases, with 15 bases remaining between them. The CDR3 bases are TGCAGCGTTGGTTTCGGACAGACTATGAACACTGAAGCTTTCTTT. Amino acids: CSVGFGQTMNTEAFF.

This clone was observed a single time. V and J are TRBV5-1 and TRBJ1-4, with no clear D. V lost 4 bases to trimming and J lost 8 bases, with 18 bases between them. Germline loops: CDR1 SGHRS, CDR2 YFSETQ. CDR3 length equals 15 residues. The chain's CDR3 is CASSPYQVGEEKLFF. The CDR3 bases are TGCGCCAGCAGCCCCTATCAGGTCGGGGAGGAAAAACTGTTTTTT. The entire variable domain, with the rest obtained from reference TRBV5-1 and TRBJ1-4, is as follows: KAGVTQTPRYLIKTRGQQVTLSCSPISGHRSVSWYQQTPGQGLQFLFEYFSETQRNKGNFPGRFSGRQFSNSRSEMNVSTLELGDSALYLCASSPYQVGEEKLFFGSGTQLSVL.

J is TRBJ2-6 and V is TRBV14; perhaps TRBD1 as D (6 bases). The ends were cut back, 2 bases at V and 0 bases at J, with 11 bases in the middle. Germline-derived CDR1 and CDR2 are SGHDN and FVKESK. The CDR3 runs to 17 residues. DNA of the CDR3: TGTGCCAGCAGCCAAATGTGGACAGACTCTGGGGCCAACGTCCTGACTTTC. This codes for CASSQMWTDSGANVLTF.

This chain links TRBV7-6 with TRBJ1-4; D possibly corresponds to TRBD1 (5 bases). Germline assignment: CDR1 SGHVS and CDR2 FNYEAQ. The CDR3 length is 15 residues. Trimming took off 0 bases at V and 6 bases at J, with 11 bases between the two ends. This chain's CDR3 is CASSLAAGSDEKLFF. CDR3 sequence (DNA): TGTGCCAGCAGCTTAGCCGCAGGGTCGGATGAAAAACTGTTTTTT.

This clone was counted a few times. The V call is TRBV29-1, the J call TRBJ1-2; D is unclear. Germline lookup yields CDR1 SQVTM and CDR2 ANQGSEA. This CDR3 comprises 14 residues. The V end was cut by 0 bases, the J end by 2 bases, with 10 bases between. Here the CDR3 DNA reads TGCAGCGTTGAAGATCTTGCGGAAAACTATGGCTACACCTTC. Translated: CSVEDLAENYGYTF.

This clone was seen a handful of times. The chain couples TRBV4-3 to TRBJ2-1, with 10 nucleotides matching TRBD2. The CDR3 runs to 17 residues. Trimming took 0 bases from V and 2 from J; bases not matched to a gene: 4. CDR1 and CDR2 (germline): LGHNA, YSLEER. CDR3: CASSQDRAGGPYNEQFF. In DNA, the CDR3 is TGCGCCAGCAGCCAAGATAGAGCGGGGGGGCCCTACAATGAGCAGTTCTTC.

This clone was seen only once. The genes are TRBV30 and TRBJ1-6; 10 bases are shared with TRBD1. This CDR3 spans 16 amino acids. CDR1 is GTSNPN and CDR2 is SVGIG in the germline V gene (reference sequence). J lost 8 bases, V lost 5 bases, and 12 bases had no gene match. CDR3 protein: CAWLGETGTGDSPLHF. The CDR3 nucleotides are TGTGCCTGGCTTGGCGAAACCGGGACAGGGGATTCACCCCTCCACTTT.

The rearrangement joins TRBV5-1 to TRBJ1-2; 8 positions agree with TRBD1. The germline V gene encodes CDR1 SGHRS and CDR2 YFSETQ. This CDR3 spans 13 amino acids. The junction had 8 bases not matched to a gene; V was cut back by 5 bases and J by 8 bases. CDR3 nucleotides: TGCGCCAGCAGTACGCAGGGGGCGGACGGCTACACCTTC. This sequence encodes CASSTQGADGYTF.